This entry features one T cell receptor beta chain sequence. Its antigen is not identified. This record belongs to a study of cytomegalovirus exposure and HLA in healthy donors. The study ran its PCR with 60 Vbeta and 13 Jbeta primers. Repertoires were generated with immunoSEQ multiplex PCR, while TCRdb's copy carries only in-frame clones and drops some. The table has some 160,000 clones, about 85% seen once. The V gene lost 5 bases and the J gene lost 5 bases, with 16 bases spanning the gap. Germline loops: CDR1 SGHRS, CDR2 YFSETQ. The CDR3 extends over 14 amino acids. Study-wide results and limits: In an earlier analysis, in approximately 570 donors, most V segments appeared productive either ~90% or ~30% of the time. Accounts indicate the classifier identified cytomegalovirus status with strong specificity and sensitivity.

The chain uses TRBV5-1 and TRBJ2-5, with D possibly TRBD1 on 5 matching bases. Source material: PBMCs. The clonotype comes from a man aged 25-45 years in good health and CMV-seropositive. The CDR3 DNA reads TGCGCCAGCAGACTGGCCGTTGGGGCGGAGACCCAGTACTTC. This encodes CASRLAVGAETQYF.